A single T cell receptor beta chain is shown here with its context. The antigen is unknown. Distinct nucleotide sequences in the sample also encode this CDR3. The treatment here: 19 received Ad26.COV2.S at low or high dose, single or two shots; 5 received placebo; per-sample allocation not given. Material that was analyzed had been drawn on day 63 after the first vaccine or placebo injection. Boston hosted the donor, who was an adult aged 18-55 years. This vaccine is an Ad26 vector that expresses the Wuhan-strain SARS-CoV-2 spike. The sample comes from a study of Ad26.COV2.S vaccination and SARS-CoV-2 variants. Study as a whole: Recipients of Ad26.COV2.S got it intramuscularly, once or twice 56 days apart. Study results and limitations: After vaccination, reports described spike-specific CD8+ and CD4+ T cell responses as showing substantial breadth.

Sequencing was performed with immunoSEQ multiplex PCR; in TCRdb, only in-frame clones are kept and a portion is missing. The sample holds about 320,000 clones, about 90% seen once. Sequences were derived from peripheral blood, sampled in a trial of Ad26.COV2.S vaccine versus placebo. This sequence originates from a person aged 18 to 59 who received the Ad26.COV2.S COVID-19 vaccine or a placebo.

The CDR3: CSVRLLNTEAFF. DNA for the CDR3: TGCAGCGTAAGACTTTTGAACACTGAAGCTTTCTTT. The chain combines TRBV29-1 with TRBJ1-1; no definite D call. Germline V lookup: CDR1 SQVTM, CDR2 ANQGSEA. CDR3 length: 12 residues. The V end lost 6 bases, the J end lost 0 bases, and 8 bases lay between the germline ends.